Here is one TCR beta chain with its context. This sample stems from a study of blood T cells in healthy people across ages. A J-beta primer mix and a sample-barcoded 5' primer were used in a second PCR of roughly 6 to 11 cycles. TCRdb reprocessed the 5' RACE reads via MiXCR and lists one record per CDR3 protein. The sample consists of some 700,000 distinct CDR3 sequences, roughly 45% of them appearing once. Germline values: CDR1 SNHLY, CDR2 FYNNEI. This CDR3 is 15 amino acids long. With 1 base removed from V and 6 bases from J, the gap between germline ends came to 13 bases. Sequencing was done on a sample of blood. The rearrangement links TRBV2 to TRBJ1-5; no clear D gene. This clonotype was sampled from a woman in her sixties or seventies in good health. The CDR3 protein is CASSEGHSSSQPQHF. CDR3 DNA sequence: TGTGCCAGCAGTGAAGGACATTCATCAAGTCAGCCCCAGCATTTT.